This is a list of T cell receptor beta chains from one sample in a study of T cell repertoires in cytomegalovirus infection. What these receptors recognize is not known. One entry per CDR3 protein results from TCRdb running MiXCR on the reads. The sample holds about 24,000 distinct CDR3 sequences, under 25% seen once. This specimen consisted of CD8+ T cells from cultured PBMCs, obtained from culture after CMV antigen stimulation. The receptors were sampled from a human donor in good health (CMV status not recorded). Some clones in this sample may be carry-over from other donors' samples. The conserved cysteine and the conserved F or W are not part of the CDR3 here. The order of the fields is D gene, J gene, V gene, CDR3 protein. The D gene is left open where the match is weak.

d_call: TRBD2; j_call: TRBJ2-3; v_call: TRBV5-6; cdr3_aa: ASSSAGGSDTQY
d_call: NA; j_call: TRBJ2-7; v_call: TRBV6-1; cdr3_aa: ASSPSLREQY
d_call: TRBD2; j_call: TRBJ2-1; v_call: TRBV7-8; cdr3_aa: ASSLNVAGGYNEQF
d_call: NA; j_call: TRBJ2-6; v_call: TRBV2; cdr3_aa: ASMSRISGANVLT
d_call: TRBD1; j_call: TRBJ1-2; v_call: TRBV7-2; cdr3_aa: ASSQDRGQRGYT
d_call: NA; j_call: TRBJ2-5; v_call: TRBV29-1; cdr3_aa: SVEIEEETQY
d_call: NA; j_call: TRBJ2-2; v_call: TRBV2; cdr3_aa: ASSGTGELF
d_call: NA; j_call: TRBJ1-1; v_call: TRBV5-1; cdr3_aa: ASSLTGEAF
d_call: NA; j_call: TRBJ1-5; v_call: TRBV28; cdr3_aa: ASSLYTGLKQH
d_call: NA; j_call: TRBJ2-2; v_call: TRBV7-2; cdr3_aa: ASSSDPTGELF
d_call: NA; j_call: TRBJ2-7; v_call: TRBV11-2; cdr3_aa: ASRGGTAKQY
d_call: TRBD1; j_call: TRBJ2-7; v_call: TRBV4-3; cdr3_aa: ASSLDREVYEQY
d_call: NA; j_call: TRBJ1-1; v_call: TRBV6-2/TRBV6-3; cdr3_aa: ASWGGGTTEAF
d_call: NA; j_call: TRBJ1-6; v_call: TRBV5-1; cdr3_aa: ASRTEAYNSPLH
d_call: TRBD1; j_call: TRBJ1-1; v_call: TRBV27; cdr3_aa: ASWTGVTEAF
d_call: NA; j_call: TRBJ1-2; v_call: TRBV6-6; cdr3_aa: ASSPPGYYGYT
d_call: TRBD1; j_call: TRBJ1-2; v_call: TRBV27; cdr3_aa: ASSAGTGVWSYGYT
d_call: NA; j_call: TRBJ1-1; v_call: TRBV20-1; cdr3_aa: SARAVGRGTEAF
d_call: TRBD2; j_call: TRBJ2-7; v_call: TRBV19; cdr3_aa: ASSIDSGGHYEQY
d_call: NA; j_call: TRBJ2-1; v_call: TRBV6-1; cdr3_aa: ASTEGRAGSNEQF
d_call: NA; j_call: TRBJ2-1; v_call: TRBV10-3; cdr3_aa: AISDPASGEGYNEQF
d_call: NA; j_call: TRBJ2-1; v_call: TRBV5-1; cdr3_aa: ASSLNQNEQF
d_call: NA; j_call: TRBJ2-7; v_call: TRBV7-2; cdr3_aa: ASSLAGSSLYEQY
d_call: TRBD2; j_call: TRBJ2-5; v_call: TRBV6-2/TRBV6-3; cdr3_aa: ASSYPGTSGGLSQETQY